The clone carrying this T cell receptor (beta chain) was found a few times. No antigen is known for it. Amplification used 60 Vbeta primers and 13 Jbeta primers. Clones were read by immunoSEQ multiplex PCR, and TCRdb kept only the in-frame ones, dropping some. The table shows about 150,000 clones, with 50% to 75% occurring only once. Germline V gene data show CDR1 as SGHRS and CDR2 as YFSETQ. V gave up 2 bases and J gave up 2 bases, with 17 bases separating them. The CDR3 spans 17 residues. The data derive from a study of cytomegalovirus exposure and HLA in healthy donors. Study-wide findings and caveats: Later on, a genetic analysis was performed. It linked a missense variant in DCLRE1C with V- and J-gene trimming of TCR beta. Per a prior analysis, the majority of TCR beta V segments were productive roughly 87% or roughly 30% of the time. It was taken for granted in presence/absence analyses that sequencing depth across donors was roughly uniform. Reported performance of the classifier showed diagnosis of cytomegalovirus status with high specificity and sensitivity.

This rearrangement joins TRBV5-1 to TRBJ2-4, with D possibly TRBD2 on 7 matching bases. Sequencing was carried out using PBMCs. The TCR sequence derives from a young woman in good health and CMV-seropositive. CDR3 amino acids: CASSFTGSGGTKNIQYF. DNA of the CDR3: TGCGCCAGCAGCTTCACAGGGTCGGGGGGAACCAAAAACATTCAGTACTTC.